The 32 T cell receptor beta chains below were found in one sample sequenced in a study of CD8+CD57+ T cells in acquired aplastic anemia. The template for TCR beta VDJ and CDR3 sequence profiling was genomic DNA. One entry per CDR3 protein, called by TCRdb with MiXCR from the reads. The sample holds about 110,000 distinct CDR3 sequences, roughly 50% seen once. Material for sequencing was sorted CD4+, CD8+, or CD8+CD57+ T cells (not recorded which) from PBMCs. The receptors were gathered from a human donor in good health, serving as a control.

This clonotype showed up many times. The chain links TRBV6-2 or TRBV6-3 to TRBJ2-7; TRBD2 might be the D (5 bases). V was clipped by 11 bases and J by 3 bases, with 11 bases between them. Germline V CDR1 and CDR2: MNHEY, SVGEGT. The length of the CDR3 is 11 residues. The CDR3 protein is CAVTGNYEQYF. For the CDR3, the DNA is TGTGCCGTCACCGGGAACTACGAGCAGTACTTC.

This chain links TRBV13 with TRBJ1-2; 7 bases align to TRBD1. The germline gives CDR1 PRHDT, CDR2 FYEKMQ (reference sequence). V was pared by 6 bases and J by 2 bases, with 6 bases of the junction left unmatched. This CDR3 comprises 14 residues. The CDR3 sequence: CASRGQSVNYGYTF. CDR3 DNA sequence: TGTGCCAGCAGGGGACAGTCCGTCAACTATGGCTACACCTTC.

This chain links TRBV6-5 with TRBJ1-1, with a possible D match to TRBD1 (5 bases). Germline CDR1 MNHEY, CDR2 SVGAGI. CDR3 size: 13 residues. Trimming cost V 0 bases and J 11 bases, with 13 bases left between them. The CDR3 sequence is CASSYSTGTPAFF. DNA of the CDR3: TGTGCCAGCAGTTACTCGACTGGGACTCCGGCTTTCTTT.

The chain links TRBV19 to TRBJ1-2; D gene unclear. The V end was cut by 7 bases, the J end by 6 bases, with 18 bases between. From germline, CDR1 is LNHDA and CDR2 SQIVND (reference sequence). The CDR3 sequence is 14 residues long. The CDR3, as DNA: TGTGCCAGTATACAACCCAACGGGGTTCATGGCTACACCTTC. Encoded protein: CASIQPNGVHGYTF.

This clonotype was picked up many times. The J gene is TRBJ1-6, the V gene TRBV7-6, with D possibly TRBD1 on 5 matching bases. Germline CDR1 SGHVS, CDR2 FNYEAQ. The V gene lost 3 bases and the J gene lost 8 bases, with 11 bases spanning the gap. The CDR3 has 14 amino acids. The CDR3 DNA follows: TGTGCCAGCAGCTTGGGGGGGGACCATTCACCCCTCCACTTT. This codes for CASSLGGDHSPLHF.

CDR3 region: CAISEGNNEQFF. Here the CDR3 DNA reads TGTGCCATCAGTGAAGGGAACAATGAGCAGTTCTTC. The chain couples TRBV10-3 to TRBJ2-1; D remains unclear. The CDR3 spans 12 residues. In germline, CDR1 is ENHRY, CDR2 SYGVKD. With 3 bases removed from V and 5 bases from J, the gap between germline ends came to 5 bases.

This clonotype was detected ten times or more. This chain joins TRBV9 and TRBJ2-2, with D maybe TRBD2 (5 bases). V was clipped by 1 base and J by 7 bases, with 5 bases between them. CDR3 length: 12 residues. CDR1 and CDR2 (germline): SGDLS, YYNGEE. The CDR3 nucleotides read TGTGCCAGCAGCGTACGGGGCGGGGAGCTGTTTTTT. This translates into CASSVRGGELFF.

The chain carries TRBV19 and TRBJ2-1; TRBD2 might be the D (5 bases). V gave up 3 bases and J gave up 7 bases, with 10 bases separating them. Looked up from germline, CDR1 is LNHDA and CDR2 is SQIVND (reference sequence). This CDR3 contains 13 residues. The CDR3 spells CASSIHLANEQFF. CDR3 coding DNA: TGTGCCAGTAGTATCCATTTAGCGAATGAGCAGTTCTTC.

The chain is built from TRBV7-8 and TRBJ1-2, with D uncertain. Deletions cut 6 bases from V and 8 bases from J, with 19 bases between. The CDR3 runs 14 residues. The germline gives CDR1 SGHVS, CDR2 FQNEAQ. CDR3 nucleotide sequence: TGTGCCAGCAGGGGGAGGGAATCGTCGTTGGGCTACACCTTC. This gives the protein CASRGRESSLGYTF.

The chain has TRBV2 and TRBJ1-1, with 7 nucleotides matching TRBD1. The CDR3 has 13 amino acids. The J segment lost 7 bases and the V segment lost 7 bases, leaving 9 bases of the junction unmatched. Germline CDR1 SNHLY, CDR2 FYNNEI. The CDR3 DNA is TGTGCCAGCACTCAAAGGGGGGACAGTGAAGCTTTCTTT. Protein product: CASTQRGDSEAFF.

The table lists this clonotype with a few counts. The chain links TRBV24-1 to TRBJ1-2; D remains ambiguous. Trimming cost V 7 bases and J 10 bases, with 12 bases left between them. The germline gives CDR1 KGHDR, CDR2 SFDVKD. CDR3 length: 11 amino acids. The CDR3 sequence is CATSRDGFYTF. The CDR3 region has the DNA TGTGCCACCAGCCGTGACGGATTCTACACCTTC.

In this sample, this clonotype turned up a few times. The rearrangement joins TRBV9 to TRBJ1-2; no definite D call. Germline values: CDR1 SGDLS, CDR2 YYNGEE. Trimming pared 4 bases from V and 4 bases from J, leaving 5 bases between. The CDR3 consists of 11 residues. The CDR3 protein is CASSSIYGYTF. The CDR3, as DNA: TGTGCCAGCAGCTCAATCTATGGCTACACCTTC.

This clonotype was seen ten or more times. The rearrangement uses TRBV10-2 and TRBJ2-1, with D perhaps matching TRBD1 or TRBD2 (6 bases each). This CDR3 has 13 amino acids. Germline lookup yields CDR1 WSHSY and CDR2 SAAADI. The ends were cut back, 8 bases at V and 9 bases at J, with 17 bases in the middle. The CDR3 loop reads CASGSGAGGEQFF. The CDR3 DNA is TGCGCCAGCGGTTCGGGGGCGGGTGGTGAGCAGTTCTTC.

The chain is built from TRBV19 and TRBJ1-6, with D unresolved. Germline-derived CDR1 and CDR2 are LNHDA and SQIVND (reference sequence). The ends were cut back, 9 bases at V and 4 bases at J, with 10 bases in the middle. This CDR3 comprises 13 residues. CDR3 bases: TGTGCCAGCCGACATGGGTATAATTCACCCCTCCACTTT. This sequence encodes CASRHGYNSPLHF.

Remarks on this clonotype: A much larger clone differs by one base, so this may be a read error. Because the CDR3 is missing its conserved closing phenylalanine or tryptophan, this is likely a read error. This chain links TRBV5-4 with TRBJ2-5; D is unresolved. The V end lost 0 bases, the J end lost 5 bases, and 11 bases lay between the germline ends. Per the germline V gene, CDR1 is SGHNT and CDR2 is YYREEE (reference sequence). CDR3 length: 14 residues. The CDR3 coding sequence is TGTGCCAGCAGCTTGGGGGCGGTTGGGGAGACCCAGTACCTC. This gives the protein CASSLGAVGETQYL.

This clonotype was seen many times. The CDR3 reads CASSQDSSGNTIYF. As DNA, the CDR3 is TGCGCCAGCAGCCAGGACAGCTCTGGAAACACCATATATTTT. The rearrangement links TRBV4-3 to TRBJ1-3; tentative D call: TRBD1 (6 bases). This CDR3 comprises 14 residues. The germline gives CDR1 LGHNA, CDR2 YSLEER. Trimming shortened V by 3 bases and J by 0 bases, and 6 bases separated the two germline ends.

At least ten counts were recorded for this clonotype. The rearrangement uses TRBV27 and TRBJ2-4, with unresolved D. The germline V gene encodes CDR1 MNHEY and CDR2 SMNVEV (reference sequence). V was pared by 5 bases and J by 9 bases, with 8 bases between. This CDR3 has 11 residues. The CDR3 spells CASSLGSIQYF. The CDR3 DNA follows: TGTGCCAGCAGTCTGGGGTCCATTCAGTACTTC.

The genes are TRBV2 and TRBJ1-1; D gene unclear. V lost 1 base and J 10 bases, leaving 10 bases between the germline ends. The CDR3 covers 12 residues. Germline CDR1 SNHLY, CDR2 FYNNEI. This CDR3 is CASSEGRITAFF. The CDR3 nucleotides are TGTGCCAGCAGTGAAGGAAGGATTACAGCTTTCTTT.

This clonotype came up many times. The gene calls are TRBV19 and TRBJ2-6; the D gene is possibly TRBD1 (6 bases). Trimming removed 3 bases from V and 0 bases from J, with 12 bases in between. From germline, CDR1 is LNHDA and CDR2 SQIVND (reference sequence). The CDR3 contains 17 residues. The CDR3: CASSITGFHSGANVLTF. CDR3 coding DNA: TGTGCCAGTAGTATCACAGGGTTTCACTCTGGGGCCAACGTCCTGACTTTC.

The chain recombines TRBV11-1 with TRBJ1-2, with no clear D. The CDR3 extends over 16 amino acids. Deletions cut 5 bases from V and 2 bases from J, with 18 bases between. Germline assignment: CDR1 SGHAT and CDR2 FQDESV (reference sequence). The CDR3: CASSPRTWTGNYGYTF. As DNA, the CDR3 is TGTGCCAGCAGCCCAAGAACTTGGACGGGAAACTATGGCTACACCTTC.

This clonotype was detected a few times. A read error is possible here, since a much larger clone lies one base away. The chain is built from TRBV2 and TRBJ2-5; D may be TRBD2 (7 bases). Trimming removed 4 bases at V and 1 base at J, with 13 bases between. Germline loops: CDR1 SNHLY, CDR2 FYNNEI. CDR3 length: 15 amino acids. DNA of the CDR3: TGTGCCAGCAGTGGCTTCGGGGGGCCCCAAGAGACCCAGTACTTC. Amino acids: CASSGFGGPQETQYF.

J is TRBJ2-7 and V is TRBV10-1; weak D call: TRBD1 (6 bases). Deletions cut 7 bases from V and 2 bases from J, with 15 bases between. The germline V gene encodes CDR1 WNHNN and CDR2 SYGVQD (reference sequence). This CDR3 region has 14 residues. The CDR3 DNA is TGCGCCAGCATGACGGACAGCCCGACCTACGAGCAGTACTTC. Its translation: CASMTDSPTYEQYF.

The rearrangement joins TRBV10-3 to TRBJ1-1; D is unresolved. Trimming cost V 2 bases and J 5 bases, with 6 bases left between them. The CDR3 length is 12 residues. Germline CDR1 reads ENHRY; CDR2 reads SYGVKD. The CDR3 DNA is TGTGCCATCAGTGAGGGAGGGACTGAAGCTTTCTTT. It translates to CAISEGGTEAFF.

V is TRBV12-3 or TRBV12-4 and J is TRBJ2-5, with D unresolved. V shed 6 bases and J shed 0 bases, with 14 bases lying between them. CDR3 length equals 15 residues. CDR3 sequence: CASSPLIGNQETQYF. In nucleotides, the CDR3 is TGTGCCAGCAGCCCCTTGATAGGGAACCAAGAGACCCAGTACTTC.

This clonotype came up many times. J is TRBJ1-2 and V is TRBV7-9; no clear D gene. This CDR3 has 11 amino acids. Trimming removed 2 bases at V and 8 bases at J, with 6 bases between. The germline CDR1 and CDR2 sequences are SEHNR and FQNEAQ (reference sequence). The CDR3: CASSLFEGYTF. CDR3 nucleotide sequence: TGTGCCAGCAGCTTATTCGAAGGCTACACCTTC. Supplemented by reference TRBV7-9 and TRBJ1-2, the full variable domain reads DTGVSQNPRHKITKRGQNVTFRCDPISEHNRLYWYRQTLGQGPEFLTYFQNEAQLEKSRLLSDRFSAERPKGSFSTLEIQRTEQGDSAMYLCASSLFEGYTFGSGTRLTVV.

The rearrangement links TRBV5-5 to TRBJ1-1, with D unclear. The CDR3 loop spans 15 amino acids. Trimming left V 7 bases short and J 5 bases short, with 21 bases between. The germline V gene has CDR1 SGHKS and CDR2 YYEKEE (reference sequence). The chain's CDR3 is CASSLRPGLSTEAFF. CDR3 sequence (DNA): TGTGCCAGCTCGCTCCGTCCGGGTCTGAGTACTGAAGCTTTCTTT.

This clonotype was seen a handful of times. V is TRBV7-2 and J is TRBJ2-1; no clear D. The CDR3 length is 13 residues. With 5 bases removed from V and 6 bases from J, the gap between germline ends came to 11 bases. Germline values: CDR1 SGHTA, CDR2 FQGNSA. The CDR3 sequence: CASSINRANEQFF. The CDR3 DNA follows: TGTGCCAGCAGCATCAACCGGGCCAATGAGCAGTTCTTC.

V usage is TRBV29-1 and J usage is TRBJ1-2; unclear D gene. CDR1 is SQVTM, CDR2 ANQGSEA, per germline. The CDR3 runs to 12 residues. Trimming removed 0 bases from V and 4 bases from J, with 6 bases in between. The CDR3 protein is CSVEEQSYGYTF. CDR3 DNA sequence: TGCAGCGTTGAAGAACAGTCCTATGGCTACACCTTC. The variable domain in full, completed from reference TRBV29-1 and TRBJ1-2, reads SAVISQKPSRDICQRGTSLTIQCQVDSQVTMMFWYRQQPGQSLTLIATANQGSEATYESGFVIDKFPISRPNLTFSTLTVSNMSPEDSSIYLCSVEEQSYGYTFGSGTRLTVV.

The chain recombines TRBV19 with TRBJ2-5; 8 bases agree with TRBD1. This CDR3 region has 15 residues. CDR1 is LNHDA and CDR2 is SQIVND in the germline V gene (reference sequence). Germline trimming cut 3 bases from V and 4 bases from J; bases unmatched to any gene: 7. CDR3 nucleotides: TGTGCCAGTAGTATCTATCAGGGGGCGGGAGAGACCCAGTACTTC. Amino acids: CASSIYQGAGETQYF.

In this sample, this clonotype turned up a few times. The chain links TRBV7-9 to TRBJ2-7; D gene uncertain. The ends were cut back, 3 bases at V and 3 bases at J, with 9 bases in the middle. The germline V gene encodes CDR1 SEHNR and CDR2 FQNEAQ (reference sequence). The CDR3 consists of 13 residues. The CDR3 DNA sequence: TGTGCCAGCAGCTTTGAGCAAAACTACGAGCAGTACTTC. Its protein product is CASSFEQNYEQYF.

J is TRBJ2-1 and V is TRBV2; 13 nucleotides align to TRBD2. The CDR3 has 17 residues. In germline, CDR1 is SNHLY, CDR2 FYNNEI. V gave up 4 bases and J gave up 5 bases; unmatched junction bases: 8. The CDR3 reads CASSGYTSGGAHNEQFF. CDR3 DNA sequence: TGTGCCAGCAGTGGATATACTAGCGGGGGGGCTCACAATGAGCAGTTCTTC. Full variable domain (outside the CDR3, taken from reference TRBV2 and TRBJ2-1): EPEVTQTPSHQVTQMGQEVILRCVPISNHLYFYWYRQILGQKVEFLVSFYNNEISEKSEIFDDQFSVERPDGSNFTLKIRSTKLEDSAMYFCASSGYTSGGAHNEQFFGPGTRLTVL.

The chain carries TRBV10-3 and TRBJ1-1; D is unclear. This CDR3 comprises 13 residues. The germline V gene encodes CDR1 ENHRY and CDR2 SYGVKD. Trimming pared 8 bases from V and 0 bases from J, leaving 10 bases between. In DNA form, the CDR3 reads TGTGCCATCTTGGATGGAATGAACACTGAAGCTTTCTTT. Translated: CAILDGMNTEAFF.